This TCR beta chain comes out of a study of regulatory T cells in long-lasting Graves disease. Study-wide background: Graves' patients diagnosed newly had used antithyroid drugs under 3 months.

The TCR beta library used iRepertoire HTBI primers with Arm-PCR amplification of CDR3. TCRdb reanalysed the multiplex PCR reads using MiXCR and keeps one entry per CDR3 protein. The sample records around 480,000 distinct CDR3 sequences, 15% to 20% being singletons. Time point reported: newly diagnosed GD, antithyroid drugs for less than 3 months. Following extraction of RNA from PBMCs, that RNA was used to make the TCR library. This clonotype was counted a few times. Germline V gene sequence: CDR1 SGHAT, CDR2 FQNNGV. The germline V and J ends were trimmed by 6 bases and 7 bases, with 16 bases remaining between them. This CDR3 is built from 15 residues. This sample was shared with a second study, whose subject was T cells in Graves' hyperthyroidism and ophthalmopathy.

The sample here was peripheral blood mononuclear cells (PBMCs), taken at new diagnosis, from a patient treated with antithyroid drugs. This TCR came from a woman aged 35 to 59 with Graves disease. The genes are TRBV11-2 and TRBJ1-6, with D unresolved. In DNA, the CDR3 is TGTGCCAGCAGTCTGAGGATCACAGTCAATTCACCCCTCCACTTT. As protein: CASSLRITVNSPLHF.